These T cell receptor beta chains were read from a single sample in a study of response to subunit inactivated influenza vaccine. TCRdb re-derived calls from the RT-PCR reads in MiXCR, one entry per CDR3 protein. Of fewer than 550,000 distinct CDR3 sequences in the sample, around 25% are singletons; the top ten hold under 2.5%. The specimen was CD4+ T cells sorted from PBMCs, collected approximately 5 days after vaccination. Every receptor here comes from a man aged 50 to 59 who received an inactivated influenza vaccine. CDR3s leave out the opening cysteine and the closing phenylalanine or tryptophan. Some rows mark clone size as missing; the rest say once, few, many or name a class of expanded clone.

NA	TRBV18	TRBJ2-7	ASSPSKTYEQY
NA	TRBV12-3/TRBV12-4	TRBJ2-4	ASSRSGMENIQY
NA	TRBV5-1	TRBJ1-4	ASTLGYQNEKLF
NA	TRBV5-1	TRBJ2-1	ASSLEGGVNEQF
few	TRBV10-3	TRBJ2-1	AISEASGRADNEQF
few	TRBV7-6	TRBJ2-7	ASSGAFSYEQY
NA	TRBV19	TRBJ2-5	ASRGLAKETQY
NA	TRBV7-8	TRBJ1-1	ASSLEGGHTEAF
few	TRBV29-1	TRBJ1-5	SVETANQPQH
NA	TRBV7-9	TRBJ1-1	ASSLDSVTEAF
NA	TRBV20-1	TRBJ2-5	SARDWGRNQETQY
NA	TRBV5-5	TRBJ2-5	ASSLGRDTRTQY
few	TRBV7-8	TRBJ2-7	ASSTGLAGGSSPYEQY
many	TRBV12-3/TRBV12-4	TRBJ2-1	ASHRGGGYNEQF
few	TRBV7-9	TRBJ2-7	ASSPSYGLGSYEQY
many	TRBV7-2	TRBJ1-5	ASSLARDQPQH
few	TRBV20-1	TRBJ1-5	SAEGTVAALGNQPQH
few	TRBV28	TRBJ2-1	ASRIYNEQF
many	TRBV5-1	TRBJ2-1	ASSLKYDRGISGINEQF
NA	TRBV4-3	TRBJ2-3	ASSQALPDTGTDTQY
NA	TRBV12-3/TRBV12-4	TRBJ2-4	ASSRGTTGYKTLAKNIQY
NA	TRBV12-3/TRBV12-4	TRBJ1-6	ASSSRDSYNSPLH
few	TRBV5-1	TRBJ2-5	ASSIRTDQETQY
few	TRBV10-3	TRBJ1-2	ATHLRQGDYGYT
NA	TRBV12-3/TRBV12-4	TRBJ2-5	ASRHSSGGRETQY
NA	TRBV7-2	TRBJ2-7	ASSKFDRVDLYEQY